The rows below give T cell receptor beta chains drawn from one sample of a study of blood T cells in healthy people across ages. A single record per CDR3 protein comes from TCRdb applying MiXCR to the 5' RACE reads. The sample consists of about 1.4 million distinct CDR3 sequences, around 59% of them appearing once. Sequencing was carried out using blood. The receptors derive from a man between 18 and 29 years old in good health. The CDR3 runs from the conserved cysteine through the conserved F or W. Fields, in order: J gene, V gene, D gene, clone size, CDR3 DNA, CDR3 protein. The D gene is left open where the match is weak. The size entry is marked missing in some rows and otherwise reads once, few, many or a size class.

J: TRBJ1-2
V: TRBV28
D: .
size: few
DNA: TGTGCCAGCAGTCCCAGGTTTACTAACTATGGCTACACCTTC
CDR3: CASSPRFTNYGYTF

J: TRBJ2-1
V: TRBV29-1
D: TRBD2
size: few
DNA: TGCAGCGTTGTAGCGGGGGTGCCCTCCTACAATGAGCAGTTCTTC
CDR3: CSVVAGVPSYNEQFF

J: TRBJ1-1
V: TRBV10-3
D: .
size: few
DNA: TGTGCCATCAGTGAGTCCCACATCGGGGGAAACACTGAAGCTTTCTTT
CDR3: CAISESHIGGNTEAFF

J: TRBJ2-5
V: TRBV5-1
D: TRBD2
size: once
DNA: TGCGCCAGCAGCTTTAGGACTAGCGGGATTGATGAGCAGTACTTC
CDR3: CASSFRTSGIDEQYF

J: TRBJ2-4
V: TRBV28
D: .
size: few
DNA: TGTGCCAGCAGTTTACGGGTGGCCAAAAACATTCAGTACTTC
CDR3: CASSLRVAKNIQYF

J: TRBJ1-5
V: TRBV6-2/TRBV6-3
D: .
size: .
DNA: TGTGCCACCCATCGATATAGCGATCAGCCCCAGCATTTT
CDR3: CATHRYSDQPQHF

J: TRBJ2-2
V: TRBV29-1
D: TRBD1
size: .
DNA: TGCAGCGCCCGGGACAGTTCTACCGGGGAGCTGTTTTTT
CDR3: CSARDSSTGELFF

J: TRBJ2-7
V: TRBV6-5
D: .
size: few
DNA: TGTGCCAGCAGTTACTCGATTCGTAGTCGGGAGCCCTACGAGCAGTACTTC
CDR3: CASSYSIRSREPYEQYF

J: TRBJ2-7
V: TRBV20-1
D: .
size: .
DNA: TGCAGTGCTAGTCAATCCGGGACCCCGCTGTACGAGCAGTACTTC
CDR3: CSASQSGTPLYEQYF

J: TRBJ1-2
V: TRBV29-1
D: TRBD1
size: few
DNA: TGCAGCGTCGACACGACAGGGGGAGATGGCTACACCTTC
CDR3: CSVDTTGGDGYTF

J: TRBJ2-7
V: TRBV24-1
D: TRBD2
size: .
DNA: TGTGCCACAACGGGGGGGTTTGGTCTTTACGAGCAGTACTTC
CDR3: CATTGGFGLYEQYF

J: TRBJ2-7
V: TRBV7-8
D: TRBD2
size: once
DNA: TGTGCCAGCAGCACCGGACTAGCGCCGACCTACGAGCAGTACTTC
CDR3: CASSTGLAPTYEQYF

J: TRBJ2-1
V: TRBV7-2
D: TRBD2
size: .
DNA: TGTGCCAGCAGCTCGGTAGCGGGAGCGGTGAGTGAGCAGTTCTTC
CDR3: CASSSVAGAVSEQFF

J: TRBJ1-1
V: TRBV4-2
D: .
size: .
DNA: TGTGCCAGCAGCCAACTTACGGCGGGGGTCGGTAATTCAGCTTTCTTT
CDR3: CASSQLTAGVGNSAFF

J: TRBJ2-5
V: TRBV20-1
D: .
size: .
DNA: TGCAGTGCCACAGACCTCGGGGGGCCCCTGGAGACCCAGTACTTC
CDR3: CSATDLGGPLETQYF

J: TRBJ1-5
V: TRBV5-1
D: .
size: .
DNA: TGCGCCAGCAGCTTCGGAGGGGGAGGCAATCAGCCCCAGCATTTT
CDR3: CASSFGGGGNQPQHF

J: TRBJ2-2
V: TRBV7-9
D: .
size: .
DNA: TGTGCCAGCAGTCCCCGCCGGGGGAGTGAGACCAACACCGGGGAGCTGTTTTTT
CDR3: CASSPRRGSETNTGELFF

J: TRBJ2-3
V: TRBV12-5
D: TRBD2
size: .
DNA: TGTGCTAGTGGTTTGGTAGCCAGCGGGAGTGCAGATACGCAGTATTTT
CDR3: CASGLVASGSADTQYF

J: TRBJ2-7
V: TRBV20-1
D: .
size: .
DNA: TGCAGTGCTAGAGATCTCACTCGCTCCTACGAGCAGTACTTC
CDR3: CSARDLTRSYEQYF

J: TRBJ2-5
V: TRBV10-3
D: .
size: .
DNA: TGTGCCATCAGTCAGGAGGAGACCCAGTACTTC
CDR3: CAISQEETQYF

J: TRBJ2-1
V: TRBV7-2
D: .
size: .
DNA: TGTGCCAGCAGCTTCCCTACGGGGGCCCAAGAGACCCAGTTCTTC
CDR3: CASSFPTGAQETQFF

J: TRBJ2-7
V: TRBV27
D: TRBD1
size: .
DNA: TGTGCCAGCAGTTCGCTAATCCGGGACAGGGGGCACGAGCAGTACTTC
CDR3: CASSSLIRDRGHEQYF

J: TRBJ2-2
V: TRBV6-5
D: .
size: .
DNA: TGTGCCAGCGGCGAGGGCGGGGAGCTGTTTTTT
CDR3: CASGEGGELFF

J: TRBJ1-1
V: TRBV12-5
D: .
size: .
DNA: TGTGCTAGTGGTTTGGTACAGGTAACGGGACGGAAGAACACTGAAGCTTTCTTT
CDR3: CASGLVQVTGRKNTEAFF

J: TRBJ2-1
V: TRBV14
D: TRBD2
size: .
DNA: TGTGCCAGCAGCCACCGAAGGACTAGCGGAGCTAATGAGCAGTTCTTC
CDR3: CASSHRRTSGANEQFF

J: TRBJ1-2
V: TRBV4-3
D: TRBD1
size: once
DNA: TGCGCCAGCAGCCCCATACAGGGGAACTATGGCTACACCTTC
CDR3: CASSPIQGNYGYTF

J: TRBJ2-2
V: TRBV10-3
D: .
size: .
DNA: TGTGCCATCAGTGAGTCGGGGACTCGCCCCGGGGAGCTGTTTTTT
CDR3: CAISESGTRPGELFF

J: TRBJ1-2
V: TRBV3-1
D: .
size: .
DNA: TGTGCCAGCAGCCAACCGAATCATGGGGGCTACACCTTC
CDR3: CASSQPNHGGYTF

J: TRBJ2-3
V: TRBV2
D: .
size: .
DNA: TGTGCCAGCAACCCTGGGACGGCTAGCACAGATACGCAGTATTTT
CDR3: CASNPGTASTDTQYF

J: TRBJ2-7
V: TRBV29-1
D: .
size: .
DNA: TGCAGCGCCTCTTTCCACGAGCAGTACTTC
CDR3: CSASFHEQYF

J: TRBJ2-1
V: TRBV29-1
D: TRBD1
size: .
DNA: TGCAGCGTTGGGGACAGCGACAATGAGCAGTTCTTC
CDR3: CSVGDSDNEQFF

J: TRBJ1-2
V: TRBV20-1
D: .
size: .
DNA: TGCAGTGCTAGGGGGGACCTCTATGGCTACACCTTC
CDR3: CSARGDLYGYTF

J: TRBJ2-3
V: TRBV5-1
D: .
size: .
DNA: TGCGCCAGCAGCTTGTTCGAGGCTAGCGTAGCAGATACGCAGTATTTT
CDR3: CASSLFEASVADTQYF

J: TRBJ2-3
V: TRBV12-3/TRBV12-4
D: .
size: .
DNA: TGTGCCAGCAGTTCCCCGCGAGGGGTCAGGGCAGATACGCAGTATTTT
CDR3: CASSSPRGVRADTQYF

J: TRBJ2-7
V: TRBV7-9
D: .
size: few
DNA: TGTGCCAGCAGCCCCTCGATTAGGGGGGCCTACGAGCAGTACTTC
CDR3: CASSPSIRGAYEQYF

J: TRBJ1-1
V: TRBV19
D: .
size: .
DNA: TGTGCCAGTAGGCCTGCCGCGAAGAACACTGAAGCTTTCTTT
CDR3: CASRPAAKNTEAFF

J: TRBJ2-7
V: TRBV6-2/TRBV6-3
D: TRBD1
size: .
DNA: TGTGCCAGCAGCCCGACGGACAGGGGGCTCTACGAGCAGTACTTC
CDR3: CASSPTDRGLYEQYF

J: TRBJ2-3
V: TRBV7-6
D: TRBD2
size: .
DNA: TGTGCCAGCAGCTTAGATCCTAGCGGGAGTAGCACAGATACGCAGTATTTT
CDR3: CASSLDPSGSSTDTQYF

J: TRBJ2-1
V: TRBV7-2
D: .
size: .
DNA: TGTGCCAGCAGCTTCGGGAGTTGGGACAACAATGAGCAGTTCTTC
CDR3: CASSFGSWDNNEQFF

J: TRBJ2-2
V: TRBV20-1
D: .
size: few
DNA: TGCAGTGCTCCCAAAGGGGGGACCGGGGAGCTGTTTTTT
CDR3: CSAPKGGTGELFF

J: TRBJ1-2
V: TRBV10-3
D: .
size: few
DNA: TGTGCCATCAGTCTGAGAACGGGAGGCTACACCTTC
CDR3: CAISLRTGGYTF

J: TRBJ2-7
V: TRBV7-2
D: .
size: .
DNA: TGTGCCAGCAGCTTACAACAGGGAAGCTCCTACGAGCAGTACTTC
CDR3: CASSLQQGSSYEQYF

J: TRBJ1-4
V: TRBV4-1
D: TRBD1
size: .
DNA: TGCGCCAGCAGCCAAGGAGGGGGCACAACTAATGAAAAACTGTTTTTT
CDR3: CASSQGGGTTNEKLFF

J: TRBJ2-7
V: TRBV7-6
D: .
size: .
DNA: TGTGCCAGCAGCTTAGAGTCCCAGGGGTTAAGCTCCTACGAGCAGTACTTC
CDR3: CASSLESQGLSSYEQYF

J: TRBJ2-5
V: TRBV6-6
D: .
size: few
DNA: TGTGCCAGCAGTTATGCAGGGATTGAGCAGTACTTC
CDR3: CASSYAGIEQYF

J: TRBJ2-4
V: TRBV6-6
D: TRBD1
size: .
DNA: TGTGCCAGCAGTTACGCGGTCGGGACAGGGGGCCAAAACATTCAGTACTTC
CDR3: CASSYAVGTGGQNIQYF

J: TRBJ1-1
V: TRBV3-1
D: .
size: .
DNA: TGTGCCAGCCAGAACTACGGGACTGAAGCTTTCTTT
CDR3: CASQNYGTEAFF

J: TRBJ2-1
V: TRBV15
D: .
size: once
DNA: TGTGCCACCAGCAGATTTCCTCAGGGCAGTGAGCAGTTCTTC
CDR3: CATSRFPQGSEQFF

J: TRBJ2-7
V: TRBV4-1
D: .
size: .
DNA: TGCGCCAGCAGCCACTTGCCGGGACCGAACTACGAGCAGTACTTC
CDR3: CASSHLPGPNYEQYF

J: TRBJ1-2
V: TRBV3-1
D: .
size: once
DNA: TGTGCCAGCAGATTAAGCAGTCCCGGTTATGGCTACACCTTC
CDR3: CASRLSSPGYGYTF